These T cell receptor beta chains were read from a single sample in a study of T-cell reconstitution after alpha-beta-depleted transplantation in children. In TCRdb, the PCR reads were re-called with MiXCR into one record per CDR3 protein. The sample holds more than 400,000 distinct CDR3 sequences, 11% seen once. This specimen consisted of PBMCs, mostly from graft donor cells, obtained 180 days after TCRalphabeta/CD19-depleted stem cell transplant. These receptors were taken from a female patient between 2 and 10 years old who had a stem cell transplant for aplastic anemia, so the T cells may come from the graft donor. Each CDR3 is given with its conserved first and last residue. D genes are given only for firm matches. Clone size appears in some rows only: once, few, many, or a class for an expanded clone.

j_call | v_call | d_call | clone_size | cdr3_nt | cdr3_aa
TRBJ2-5 | TRBV6-5 | TRBD1 | - | TGTGCCAGCAGTTACCCGTTTGGACAGGACCAAGAGACCCAGTACTTC | CASSYPFGQDQETQYF
TRBJ2-2 | TRBV7-9 | TRBD1 | - | TGTGCCAGCAGCAGGACAGGGAATCCCGGGGAGCTGTTTTTT | CASSRTGNPGELFF
TRBJ2-3 | TRBV20-1 | - | few | TGCAGTGCTGGCGGACTTCCCCCATCGTCAAGCACAGATACGCAGTATTTT | CSAGGLPPSSSTDTQYF
TRBJ1-1 | TRBV25-1 | - | few | TGTGCCAGCAGTGAATACGCAACCCGATGGGACACTGAAGCTTTCTTT | CASSEYATRWDTEAFF
TRBJ2-2 | TRBV5-1 | - | few | TGCGCCAGCAAGAATATCCCTCAGGGAATCAACACCGGGGAGCTGTTTTTT | CASKNIPQGINTGELFF
TRBJ2-6 | TRBV27 | - | - | TGTGCCAGCAGTTTTCGGAGGGACCGATATACACTCAGCTCTGGGGCCAACGTCCTGACTTTC | CASSFRRDRYTLSSGANVLTF
TRBJ2-1 | TRBV27 | TRBD2 | few | TGTGCCAGCAGCAACCCAGCGGGAGGGCCGGTGAATGAGCAGTTCTTC | CASSNPAGGPVNEQFF
TRBJ2-7 | TRBV6-5 | - | - | TGTGCCAGCAGTTATGCAGGCTCCTACGAGCAGTACTTC | CASSYAGSYEQYF
TRBJ1-2 | TRBV18 | - | - | TGTGCCAGCTCACCAGGGCCAGGGGCTAACTATGGCTACACCTTC | CASSPGPGANYGYTF
TRBJ2-4 | TRBV2 | - | - | TGTGCCAGCAGAGAGGGGGGATTTGCCAAAAACATTCAGTACTTC | CASREGGFAKNIQYF
TRBJ1-3 | TRBV7-2 | - | many | TGTGCCAGCAGCTTAGCGCACGTCTCCTCTGGAAACACCATATATTTT | CASSLAHVSSGNTIYF
TRBJ2-1 | TRBV11-1 | TRBD2 | few | TGTGCCAGCAGCTTCGGCAGGGAGCGGGGGGCCGGGGGGAATGAGCAGTTCTTC | CASSFGRERGAGGNEQFF
TRBJ1-2 | TRBV6-5 | - | few | TGTGCCAGCAGTTCTGAGAGACGGGGGTATGGCTACACCTTC | CASSSERRGYGYTF
TRBJ1-3 | TRBV28 | - | few | TGTGCCAAGAATACCGGCCGATTAAGTTCTGGAAACACCATATATTTT | CAKNTGRLSSGNTIYF
TRBJ2-2 | TRBV5-4 | - | - | TGTGCCAGCAGGGGGCCCCTATCTAACACCGGGGAGCTGTTTTTT | CASRGPLSNTGELFF
TRBJ2-1 | TRBV24-1 | TRBD2 | few | TGTGCCACCAGTGATTTTACTAGCGGGAGATACAATGAGCAGTTCTTC | CATSDFTSGRYNEQFF
TRBJ2-1 | TRBV5-5 | - | few | TGTGCCAGCACCTTCACCCTTGGGAGGAGCTCCTACAATGAGCAGTTCTTC | CASTFTLGRSSYNEQFF
TRBJ1-3 | TRBV7-2 | - | - | TGTGCCAGCAGCTTAGGACTTACGATAGCTGGAAACACCATATATTTT | CASSLGLTIAGNTIYF
TRBJ2-5 | TRBV9 | TRBD2 | few | TGTGCCAGCAGCGCCAACAGGCGGGAGGGGGAGACCCAGTACTTC | CASSANRREGETQYF
TRBJ2-2 | TRBV10-3 | - | few | TGTGCCATAGGCCAATTACCTGGGGAGCTGTTTTTT | CAIGQLPGELFF
TRBJ2-1 | TRBV6-5 | - | few | TGTGCCAGCAGTCACCGGACAAACCTCTACAATGAGCAGTTCTTC | CASSHRTNLYNEQFF
TRBJ2-1 | TRBV7-2 | - | - | TGTGCCAGCACACGTCGAGCGGAGGGATACAATGAGCAGTTCTTC | CASTRRAEGYNEQFF
TRBJ1-1 | TRBV6-2/TRBV6-3 | - | few | TGTGCCAGCAGTTACTTCCGGGGCAGGCCAATGCGTCTCTTT | CASSYFRGRPMRLF
TRBJ2-3 | TRBV6-5 | - | - | TGTGCCAGCAGTTACGTGAGGGCTACAGATACGCAGTATTTT | CASSYVRATDTQYF
TRBJ1-2 | TRBV18 | - | - | TGTGCCAGCTCACCACGGCGCGCTGAGGTGACGGGTGGCTACACCTTC | CASSPRRAEVTGGYTF
TRBJ2-1 | TRBV20-1 | - | many | TGCAGTGCTAGATCCATAGCACTATCCTACAATGAGCAGTTCTTC | CSARSIALSYNEQFF
TRBJ2-1 | TRBV19 | - | - | TGTGCCAGTAGTCCCTACAGAATACGGGGAAACAATGAGCAGTTCTTC | CASSPYRIRGNNEQFF
TRBJ2-3 | TRBV7-3 | TRBD1 | many | TGTGCCAGCAGCTTAGGGATTGGCGGGACAGGGGTGGCAGATACGCAGTATTTT | CASSLGIGGTGVADTQYF
TRBJ1-4 | TRBV11-2 | TRBD1 | - | TGTGCCAGCAGCTTGACAGGGATTTCAACTAATGAAAAACTGTTTTTT | CASSLTGISTNEKLFF
TRBJ2-7 | TRBV14 | - | - | TGTGCCAGCAGCCAAGATGGCCCGGTCCCCTACGAGCAGTACTTC | CASSQDGPVPYEQYF
TRBJ2-3 | TRBV14 | TRBD1 | few | TGTGCCAGCAGCCTCCGGGACAGGGGATTCACAGATACGCAGTATTTT | CASSLRDRGFTDTQYF
TRBJ1-5 | TRBV6-2/TRBV6-3 | TRBD1 | many | TGTGCCAGCAGCCGGGACAGGGGGCTCCATAGCAATCAGCCCCAGCATTTT | CASSRDRGLHSNQPQHF
TRBJ1-1 | TRBV28 | - | few | TGTGCCAGCACCACGATTTGGCAGGGGAGCACTGAAGCTTTCTTT | CASTTIWQGSTEAFF
TRBJ2-3 | TRBV3-1 | TRBD2 | - | TGTGCCAGCAGCCAAGTGCGGACTAGCGGGACAGATACGCAGTATTTT | CASSQVRTSGTDTQYF
TRBJ2-7 | TRBV20-1 | - | many | TGCAGTGCTAGTAGGCTAGCTGCAGGCGAGCAGTACTTC | CSASRLAAGEQYF
TRBJ2-2 | TRBV12-3/TRBV12-4 | - | - | TGTGCCAGCAGTTTCTTGGAGTACACCGGGGAGCTGTTTTTT | CASSFLEYTGELFF
TRBJ2-7 | TRBV29-1 | - | many | TGCAGCGCTGCGCAGGGGCGCTCCCCCTACGAGCAGTACTTC | CSAAQGRSPYEQYF
TRBJ2-1 | TRBV30 | - | few | TGTGCCTGGAGTGTAGTTTACAATGAGCAGTTCTTC | CAWSVVYNEQFF
TRBJ2-1 | TRBV6-2/TRBV6-3 | - | many | TGTGCCAGCAGTTACTCGGCTTACAATGAGCAGTTCTTC | CASSYSAYNEQFF
TRBJ1-1 | TRBV3-1 | TRBD1 | many | TGTGCCAGCAGCGCCCGGGACAGGGGGGACACTGAAGCTTTCTTT | CASSARDRGDTEAFF
TRBJ2-1 | TRBV5-1 | - | - | TGCGCCAGCAGCCAGCGGAAACCAGCCTACAATGAGCAGTTCTTC | CASSQRKPAYNEQFF
TRBJ1-1 | TRBV6-2/TRBV6-3 | TRBD1 | few | TGTGCCAGTCTCGAAAGGGGGCTTGTGAACACTGAAGCTTTCTTT | CASLERGLVNTEAFF
TRBJ2-2 | TRBV15 | TRBD2 | - | TGTGCCACCAGCAGAGTACTGCCGGGACTAGCTTACACCGGGGAGCTGTTTTTT | CATSRVLPGLAYTGELFF
TRBJ2-5 | TRBV7-9 | - | few | TGTGCCAGCAGCTCCGGACCCCTGGGGTTCCAAGAGACCCAGTACTTC | CASSSGPLGFQETQYF
TRBJ2-1 | TRBV5-1 | - | - | TGCGCCAGCAGCTTGATCGTGAGCCGCTCCTACAATGAGCAGTTCTTC | CASSLIVSRSYNEQFF
TRBJ2-1 | TRBV7-3 | TRBD2 | few | TGTGCCAGCAGCCCCACGGGACTAGCGGGAGGGTGGGAGCAGTTCTTC | CASSPTGLAGGWEQFF
TRBJ2-7 | TRBV11-1 | TRBD2 | few | TGTGCCAGCAGCTCCGGGTCTAGCGGGAAAAAACCGACCTACGAGCAGTACTTC | CASSSGSSGKKPTYEQYF
TRBJ1-1 | TRBV11-2 | - | few | TGTGCCAGCAGCTTTCAAGGGTTTACTGAAGCTTTCTTT | CASSFQGFTEAFF
TRBJ2-7 | TRBV7-9 | - | few | TGTGCCAGCAGCTTCGAACAGAAGTTGCAGTACTTC | CASSFEQKLQYF